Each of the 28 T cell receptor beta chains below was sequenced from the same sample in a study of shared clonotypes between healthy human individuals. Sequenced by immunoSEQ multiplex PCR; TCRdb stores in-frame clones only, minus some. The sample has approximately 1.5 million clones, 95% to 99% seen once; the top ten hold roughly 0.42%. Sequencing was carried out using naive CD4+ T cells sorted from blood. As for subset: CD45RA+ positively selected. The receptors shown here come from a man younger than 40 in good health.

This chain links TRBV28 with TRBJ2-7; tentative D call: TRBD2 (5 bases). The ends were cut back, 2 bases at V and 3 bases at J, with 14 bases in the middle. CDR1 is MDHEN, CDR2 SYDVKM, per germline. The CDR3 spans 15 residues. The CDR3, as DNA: TGTGCCAGCAGTTTAGAGGGCGCGCCCTACTACGAGCAGTACTTC. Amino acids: CASSLEGAPYYEQYF.

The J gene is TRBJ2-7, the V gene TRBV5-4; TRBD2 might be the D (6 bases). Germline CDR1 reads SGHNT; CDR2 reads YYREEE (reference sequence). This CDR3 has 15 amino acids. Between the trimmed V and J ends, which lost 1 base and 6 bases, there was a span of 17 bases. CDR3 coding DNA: TGTGCCAGCAGCTTGTTTGGTTCTCCGGGGGTCGAGCAGTACTTC. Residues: CASSLFGSPGVEQYF.

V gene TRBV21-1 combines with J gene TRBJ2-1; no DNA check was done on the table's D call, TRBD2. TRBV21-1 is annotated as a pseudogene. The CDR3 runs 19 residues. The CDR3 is CASSSRPPDCSGRLLEQFF. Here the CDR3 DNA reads TGTGCCAGCAGCTCTCGCCCCCCCGACTGTAGCGGGAGGTTATTAGAGCAGTTCTTC.

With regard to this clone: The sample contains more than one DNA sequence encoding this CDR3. CDR3 in DNA: TGCGCCAGCAGCCGAACCACCGGGGAGCTGTTTTTT. This codes for CASSRTTGELFF. This chain links TRBV5-1 with TRBJ2-2; no firm D call. The CDR3 contains 12 residues. Germline V gives CDR1 SGHRS, CDR2 YFSETQ. V gave up 4 bases and J gave up 4 bases, with 5 bases separating them.

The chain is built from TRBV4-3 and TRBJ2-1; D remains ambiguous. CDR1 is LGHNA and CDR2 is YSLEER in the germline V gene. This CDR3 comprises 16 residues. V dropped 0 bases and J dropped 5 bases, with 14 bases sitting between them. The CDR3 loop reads CASSQDWSGSDNEQFF. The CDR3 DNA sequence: TGCGCCAGCAGCCAAGATTGGTCCGGAAGCGACAATGAGCAGTTCTTC.

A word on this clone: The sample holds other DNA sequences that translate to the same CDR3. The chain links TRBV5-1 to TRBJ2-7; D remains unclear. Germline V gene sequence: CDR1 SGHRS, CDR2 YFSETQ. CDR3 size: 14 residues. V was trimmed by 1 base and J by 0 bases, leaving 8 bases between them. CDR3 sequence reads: CASSLSGNSYEQYF. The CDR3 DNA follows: TGCGCCAGCAGCTTGTCCGGAAACTCCTACGAGCAGTACTTC.

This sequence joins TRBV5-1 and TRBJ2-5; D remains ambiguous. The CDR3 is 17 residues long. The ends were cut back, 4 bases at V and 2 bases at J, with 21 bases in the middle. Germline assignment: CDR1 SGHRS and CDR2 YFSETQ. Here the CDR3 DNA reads TGCGCCAGCAGCCACAATCCAAGGGTAACCTCTCAAGAGACCCAGTACTTC. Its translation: CASSHNPRVTSQETQYF.

Written as DNA, the CDR3 is TGTGCCAGCAGTTCCCAACCAAGTCATCCCGGGGAGCTGTTTTTT. Protein product: CASSSQPSHPGELFF. The chain is built from TRBV28 and TRBJ2-2; D unresolved. The ends were cut back, 4 bases at V and 6 bases at J, with 15 bases in the middle. The CDR3 spans 15 residues. Looked up from germline, CDR1 is MDHEN and CDR2 is SYDVKM.

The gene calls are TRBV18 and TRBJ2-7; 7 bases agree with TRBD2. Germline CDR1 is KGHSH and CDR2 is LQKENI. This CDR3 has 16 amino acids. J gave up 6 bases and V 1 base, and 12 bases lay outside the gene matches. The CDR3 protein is CASSPQLGAGAPEQYF. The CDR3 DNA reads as TGTGCCAGCTCACCACAATTAGGGGCGGGAGCGCCCGAGCAGTACTTC. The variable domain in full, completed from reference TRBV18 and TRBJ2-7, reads NAGVMQNPRHLVRRRGQEARLRCSPMKGHSHVYWYRQLPEEGLKFMVYLQKENIIDESGMPKERFSAEFPKEGPSILRIQQVVRGDSAAYFCASSPQLGAGAPEQYFGPGTRLTVT.

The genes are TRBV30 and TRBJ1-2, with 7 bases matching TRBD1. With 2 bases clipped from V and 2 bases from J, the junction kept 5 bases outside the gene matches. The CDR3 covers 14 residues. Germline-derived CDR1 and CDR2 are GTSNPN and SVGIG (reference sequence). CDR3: CAWSTGQHNYGYTF. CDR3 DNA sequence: TGTGCCTGGAGTACGGGACAGCACAACTATGGCTACACCTTC.

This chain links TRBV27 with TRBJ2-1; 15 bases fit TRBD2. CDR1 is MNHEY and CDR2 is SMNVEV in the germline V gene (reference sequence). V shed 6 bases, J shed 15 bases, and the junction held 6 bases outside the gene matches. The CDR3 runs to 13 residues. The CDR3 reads CASSGLAGGTRFF. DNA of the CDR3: TGTGCCAGCAGCGGACTAGCGGGAGGGACCCGGTTCTTC.

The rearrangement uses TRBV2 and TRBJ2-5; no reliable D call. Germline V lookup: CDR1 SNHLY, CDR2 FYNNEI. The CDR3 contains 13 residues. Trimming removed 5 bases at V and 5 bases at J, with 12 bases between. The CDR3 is CASSPNLGETQYF. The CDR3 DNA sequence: TGTGCCAGCAGTCCTAACCTTGGTGAGACCCAGTACTTC.

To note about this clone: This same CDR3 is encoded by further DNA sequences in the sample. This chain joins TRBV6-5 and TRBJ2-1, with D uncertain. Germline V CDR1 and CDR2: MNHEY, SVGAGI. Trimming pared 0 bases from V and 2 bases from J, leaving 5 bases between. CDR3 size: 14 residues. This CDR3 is CASSYSSTYNEQFF. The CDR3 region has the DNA TGTGCCAGCAGTTACTCAAGCACCTACAATGAGCAGTTCTTC.

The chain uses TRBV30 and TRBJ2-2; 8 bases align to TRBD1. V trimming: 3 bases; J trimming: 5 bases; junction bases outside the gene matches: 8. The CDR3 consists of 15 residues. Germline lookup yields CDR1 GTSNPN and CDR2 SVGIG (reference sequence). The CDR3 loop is CAWSGGRTGTGELFF. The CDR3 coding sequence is TGTGCCTGGAGCGGAGGAAGGACAGGGACCGGGGAGCTGTTTTTT.

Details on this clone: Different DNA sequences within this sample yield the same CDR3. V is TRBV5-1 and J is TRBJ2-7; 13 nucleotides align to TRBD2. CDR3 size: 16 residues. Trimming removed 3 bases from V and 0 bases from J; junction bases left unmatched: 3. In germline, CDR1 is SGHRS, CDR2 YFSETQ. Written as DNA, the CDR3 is TGCGCCAGCAGCTCAGGACTAGCGGGAGTCTCCTACGAGCAGTACTTC. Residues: CASSSGLAGVSYEQYF.

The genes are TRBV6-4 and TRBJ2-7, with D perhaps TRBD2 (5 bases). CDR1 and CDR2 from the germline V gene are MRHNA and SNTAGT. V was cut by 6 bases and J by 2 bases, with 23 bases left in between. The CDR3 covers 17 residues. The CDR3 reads CASRVRVRAMHTYEQYF. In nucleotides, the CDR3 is TGTGCCAGCAGGGTGCGGGTAAGGGCAATGCACACCTACGAGCAGTACTTC.

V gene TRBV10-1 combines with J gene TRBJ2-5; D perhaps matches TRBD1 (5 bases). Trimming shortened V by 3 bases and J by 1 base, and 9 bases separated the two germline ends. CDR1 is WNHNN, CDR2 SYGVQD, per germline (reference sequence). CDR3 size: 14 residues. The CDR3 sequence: CASSDSGIQETQYF. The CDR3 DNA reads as TGCGCCAGCAGTGATTCAGGGATCCAAGAGACCCAGTACTTC.

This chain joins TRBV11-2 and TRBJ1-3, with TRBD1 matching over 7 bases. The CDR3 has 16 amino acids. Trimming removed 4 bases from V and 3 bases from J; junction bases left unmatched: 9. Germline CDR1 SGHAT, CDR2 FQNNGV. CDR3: CASSYPQGGDGNTIYF. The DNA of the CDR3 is TGTGCCAGCAGCTACCCTCAGGGGGGAGATGGAAACACCATATATTTT.

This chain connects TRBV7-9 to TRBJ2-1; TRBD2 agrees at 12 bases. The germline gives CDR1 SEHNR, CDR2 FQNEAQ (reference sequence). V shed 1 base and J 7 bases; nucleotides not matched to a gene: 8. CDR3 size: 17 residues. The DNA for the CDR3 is TGTGCCAGCAGCTTAGGTGCTCTAGCGGGAGGGCTTAATGAGCAGTTCTTC. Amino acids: CASSLGALAGGLNEQFF.

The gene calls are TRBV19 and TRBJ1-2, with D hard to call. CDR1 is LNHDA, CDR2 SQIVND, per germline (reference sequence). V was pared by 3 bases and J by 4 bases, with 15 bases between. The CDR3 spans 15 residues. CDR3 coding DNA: TGTGCCAGTAGTATTCGGAGGACCTTCTTCTATGGCTACACCTTC. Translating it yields CASSIRRTFFYGYTF. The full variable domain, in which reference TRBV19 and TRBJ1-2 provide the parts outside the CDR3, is DGGITQSPKYLFRKEGQNVTLSCEQNLNHDAMYWYRQDPGQGLRLIYYSQIVNDFQKGDIAEGYSVSREKKESFPLTVTSAQKNPTAFYLCASSIRRTFFYGYTFGSGTRLTVV.

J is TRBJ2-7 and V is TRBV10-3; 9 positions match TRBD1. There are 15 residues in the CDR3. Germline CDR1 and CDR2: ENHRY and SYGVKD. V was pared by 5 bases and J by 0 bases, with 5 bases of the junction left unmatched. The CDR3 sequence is CAISWGQGRSYEQYF. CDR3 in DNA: TGTGCCATCAGTTGGGGACAGGGACGCTCCTACGAGCAGTACTTC.

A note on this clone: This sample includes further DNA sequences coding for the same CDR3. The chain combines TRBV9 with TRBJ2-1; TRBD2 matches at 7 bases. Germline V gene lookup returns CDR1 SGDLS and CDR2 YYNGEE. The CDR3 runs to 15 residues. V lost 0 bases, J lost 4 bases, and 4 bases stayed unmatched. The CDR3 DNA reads TGTGCCAGCAGCGTAGGGGAGGGTTCTTACAATGAGCAGTTCTTC. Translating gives CASSVGEGSYNEQFF.

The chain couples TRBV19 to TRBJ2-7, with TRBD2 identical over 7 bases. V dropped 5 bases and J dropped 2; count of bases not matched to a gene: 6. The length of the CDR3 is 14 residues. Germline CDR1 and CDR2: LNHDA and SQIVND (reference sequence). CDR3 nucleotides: TGTGCCAGTAGTTCACCGGGACTAACCTACGAGCAGTACTTC. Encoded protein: CASSSPGLTYEQYF. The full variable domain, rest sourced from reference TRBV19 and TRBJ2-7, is DGGITQSPKYLFRKEGQNVTLSCEQNLNHDAMYWYRQDPGQGLRLIYYSQIVNDFQKGDIAEGYSVSREKKESFPLTVTSAQKNPTAFYLCASSSPGLTYEQYFGPGTRLTVT.

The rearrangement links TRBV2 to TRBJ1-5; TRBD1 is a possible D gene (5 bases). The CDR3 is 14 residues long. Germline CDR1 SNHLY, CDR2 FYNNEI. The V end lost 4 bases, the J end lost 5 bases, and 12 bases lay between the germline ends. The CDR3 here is CASSVRQFDQPQHF. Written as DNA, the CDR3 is TGTGCCAGCAGTGTTCGACAGTTCGATCAGCCCCAGCATTTT.

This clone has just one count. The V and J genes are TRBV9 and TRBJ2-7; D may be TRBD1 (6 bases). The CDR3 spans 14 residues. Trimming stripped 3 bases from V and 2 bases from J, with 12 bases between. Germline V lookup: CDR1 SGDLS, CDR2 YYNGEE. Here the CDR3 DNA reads TGTGCCAGCAGCGGACTTGGGGGCCCCTACGAGCAGTACTTC. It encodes CASSGLGGPYEQYF.

CDR3 in amino acids: CASSGYNMRDEKLFF. The CDR3, as DNA: TGTGCCAGCAGTGGTTACAACATGAGGGATGAAAAACTGTTTTTT. This chain uses TRBV2 with TRBJ1-4; no firm D call. V lost 4 bases to trimming and J lost 6 bases, with 15 bases between them. The CDR3 sequence is 15 residues long. Per the germline V gene, CDR1 is SNHLY and CDR2 is FYNNEI. The complete variable domain, with remaining parts taken from reference TRBV2 and TRBJ1-4, reads EPEVTQTPSHQVTQMGQEVILRCVPISNHLYFYWYRQILGQKVEFLVSFYNNEISEKSEIFDDQFSVERPDGSNFTLKIRSTKLEDSAMYFCASSGYNMRDEKLFFGSGTQLSVL.

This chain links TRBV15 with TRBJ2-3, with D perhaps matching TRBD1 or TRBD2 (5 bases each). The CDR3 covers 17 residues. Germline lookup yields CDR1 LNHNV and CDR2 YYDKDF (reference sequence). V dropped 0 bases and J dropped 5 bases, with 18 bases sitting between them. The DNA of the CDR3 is TGTGCCACCAGCAGAGAGGAAGGGGCGAGGGCCGTAGATACGCAGTATTTT. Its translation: CATSREEGARAVDTQYF. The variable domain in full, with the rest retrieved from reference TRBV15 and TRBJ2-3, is DAMVIQNPRYQVTQFGKPVTLSCSQTLNHNVMYWYQQKSSQAPKLLFHYYDKDFNNEADTPDNFQSRRPNTSFCFLDIRSPGLGDTAMYLCATSREEGARAVDTQYFGPGTRLTVL.

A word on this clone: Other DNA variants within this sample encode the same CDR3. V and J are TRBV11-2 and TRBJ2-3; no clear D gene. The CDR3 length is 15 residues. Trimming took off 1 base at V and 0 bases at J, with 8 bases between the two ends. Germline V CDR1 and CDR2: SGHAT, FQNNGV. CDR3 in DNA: TGTGCCAGCAGCTTAGGGGGTAGGAGCACAGATACGCAGTATTTT. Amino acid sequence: CASSLGGRSTDTQYF.